These T cell receptor beta chains were read from a single sample in a study of blood T cell repertoires in COVID-19. TCRdb's copy holds only in-frame clones and misses some; the assay was immunoSEQ multiplex PCR. The sample yields fewer than 250,000 clones, 70% to 90% seen once. Sequenced sample: PBMCs or T cells enriched from blood (not recorded which). Source of these receptors: a woman in her fifties or sixties with acute COVID-19. Both conserved end residues are trimmed from each CDR3.

v_gene | CDR3aa
TRBV3-1/TRBV3-2 | ASSRDRGLKTQY
TRBV7-9 | ASSLGQGENTEAF
TRBV20-1 | SASRGTGKDQPQH
TRBV7-8 | ASSPIGGLRGTDTQY
TRBV18 | ASSPGQENTGELF
TRBV3-1/TRBV3-2 | ASSRPRAQIYGYT
TRBV18 | ASSPGTGRRNTIY
TRBV15 | ATSTRDRDMNTEAF
TRBV6-2/TRBV6-3 | ASSFQGASNQPQH
TRBV7-3 | ASSLLPTSTDTQY
TRBV28 | ASSFPGRFHSNQPQH
TRBV6-2/TRBV6-3 | ASSHLTSGEQY
TRBV27 | ASRTYILGLNEKLF
TRBV28 | ASSPLEAAEQF
TRBV15 | ATSRDHPSAHIQY
TRBV30 | AWSIGQDGYT
TRBV9 | ASSVVLAGVHEQF
TRBV24-1 | ATSDGTSYEQY
TRBV6-5 | ASMGSRPPSNEQF
TRBV30 | AWSRGTEAF
TRBV29-1 | SVGESKWGEQY
TRBV14 | ASSQEAANGLAGVRGTDTQY
TRBV29-1 | SVGRLAGAGELF
TRBV28 | ASSGPDRIDDPARIQH
TRBV9 | ASSVGVGGGYYEQY
TRBV30 | AWSVRDRRDEQY
TRBV6-2/TRBV6-3 | ASSSTSGAFYEQY